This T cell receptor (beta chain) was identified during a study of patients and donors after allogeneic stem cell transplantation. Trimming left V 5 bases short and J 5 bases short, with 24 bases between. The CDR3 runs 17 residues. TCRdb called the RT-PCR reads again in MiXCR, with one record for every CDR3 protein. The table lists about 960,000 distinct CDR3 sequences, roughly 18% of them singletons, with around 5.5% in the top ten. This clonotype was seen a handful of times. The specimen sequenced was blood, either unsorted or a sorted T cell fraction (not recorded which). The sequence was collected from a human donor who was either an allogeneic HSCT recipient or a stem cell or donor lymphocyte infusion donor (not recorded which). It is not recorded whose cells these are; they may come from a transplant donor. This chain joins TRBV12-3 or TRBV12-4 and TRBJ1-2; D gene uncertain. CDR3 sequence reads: CASSTRSNIIGIYGYTF. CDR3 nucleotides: TGTGCCAGCAGTACCAGGTCCAATATCATCGGAATTTATGGCTACACCTTC.